The 2 T cell receptor beta chains presented below share a single source sample, sequenced in a study of T cells after yellow fever vaccination. Each CDR3 protein is one row after TCRdb ran MiXCR on the 5' RACE reads. The top ten hold about a sixth of the sample, which has about 300,000 distinct CDR3 sequences, around 7.3% seen once. This specimen consisted of PBMCs, obtained roughly 47 days after the first yellow fever vaccination. The receptors originated from a man younger than 35 who received the YFV17D yellow fever vaccine.

This chain uses TRBV5-6 with TRBJ2-2; possible D gene TRBD1, 6 bases. CDR1 is SGHDT and CDR2 is YYEEEE in the germline V gene. The CDR3 contains 15 residues. Trimming shortened V by 0 bases and J by 4 bases, and 10 bases separated the two germline ends. CDR3 in amino acids: CASSLERGSTGELFF. The DNA of the CDR3 is TGTGCCAGCAGCTTGGAAAGGGGGAGCACCGGGGAGCTGTTTTTT. The complete variable domain, with remaining parts taken from reference TRBV5-6 and TRBJ2-2, reads DAGVTQSPTHLIKTRGQQVTLRCSPKSGHDTVSWYQQALGQGPQFIFQYYEEEERQRGNFPDRFSGHQFPNYSSELNVNALLLGDSALYLCASSLERGSTGELFFGEGSRLTVL.

This clonotype has only a few counts. This rearrangement joins TRBV5-1 to TRBJ2-6, with a weak D call TRBD2 (6 bases). Trimming removed 4 bases at V and 0 bases at J, with 8 bases between. Germline V gives CDR1 SGHRS, CDR2 YFSETQ. This CDR3 is built from 15 residues. The CDR3 reads CASSGGDSGANVLTF. The CDR3 DNA reads as TGCGCCAGCAGCGGCGGGGACTCTGGGGCCAACGTCCTGACTTTC. The full variable domain, completed using reference TRBV5-1 and TRBJ2-6, is KAGVTQTPRYLIKTRGQQVTLSCSPISGHRSVSWYQQTPGQGLQFLFEYFSETQRNKGNFPGRFSGRQFSNSRSEMNVSTLELGDSALYLCASSGGDSGANVLTFGAGSRLTVL.